The next 24 T cell receptor beta chains were all read from a single sample in a study of blood T cell repertoires in COVID-19. TCRdb keeps only in-frame clones here, not all; method: immunoSEQ multiplex PCR. The sample carries 380,000 or so clones, 80% to 90% recorded once. Material: PBMCs or T cells enriched from blood (not recorded which). These receptor sequences come from a man aged 25 to 40 who had recovered from COVID-19.

The V and J genes are TRBV19 and TRBJ2-1; 9 bases are a match to TRBD2. CDR3 length equals 16 residues. Germline V CDR1 and CDR2: LNHDA, SQIVND (reference sequence). V lost 1 base and J lost 8; bases outside the gene matches: 9. The CDR3 loop is CASSIVRTSVGYEQFF. The CDR3 coding sequence is TGTGCCAGTAGTATAGTTCGGACTAGCGTCGGGTATGAGCAGTTCTTC.

The chain is built from TRBV5-1 and TRBJ2-7; 7 bases fit TRBD1. The CDR3 has 14 amino acids. Unmatched junction bases numbered 4, after V lost 4 bases and J lost 0 bases. Per the germline V gene, CDR1 is SGHRS and CDR2 is YFSETQ. DNA for the CDR3: TGCGCCAGCAGCCCCAGGGACAGCTCCTACGAGCAGTACTTC. Translation gives CASSPRDSSYEQYF.

The rearrangement links TRBV4-1 to TRBJ1-2; perhaps TRBD1 as D (6 bases). Trimming took off 1 base at V and 6 bases at J, with 12 bases between the two ends. CDR3 length: 14 residues. Germline CDR1 MGHRA, CDR2 YSYEKL. The CDR3, as DNA: TGCGCCAGCAGCCAAGCATCAGGGGCTGATGGCTACACCTTC. It translates to CASSQASGADGYTF.

A note on this clone: Other DNA sequences from this sample encode an identical CDR3 as well. The gene calls are TRBV7-9 and TRBJ2-2; D might be TRBD2 (6 bases). The CDR3 covers 14 residues. Per germline, CDR1 SEHNR and CDR2 FQNEAQ (reference sequence). Trimming took 3 bases from V and 2 from J, leaving 7 bases between them. CDR3 sequence: CASSLGGNTGELFF. The DNA for the CDR3 is TGTGCCAGCAGCTTGGGGGGAAACACCGGGGAGCTGTTTTTT.

CDR3 coding DNA: TGTGCCAGCAGAAGCGGGGCTAATTCACCCCTCCACTTT. Translation: CASRSGANSPLHF. The chain recombines TRBV25-1 with TRBJ1-6; tentatively, D is TRBD1 (5 bases). The CDR3 has 13 amino acids. CDR1 is MGHDK and CDR2 is SYGVNS in the germline V gene. The V end was cut by 6 bases, the J end by 6 bases, with 9 bases between.

This clone is a singleton in its sample. Written as DNA, the CDR3 is TGTGCCAGCAGCATGACAGGGATCAATCAGCCCCAGCATTTT. It specifies CASSMTGINQPQHF. The chain has TRBV7-9 and TRBJ1-5; 7 bases line up with TRBD1. V shed 5 bases and J 3 bases; nucleotides not matched to a gene: 4. CDR1 and CDR2 (germline): SEHNR, FQNEAQ (reference sequence). The CDR3 has 14 residues.

This clone came up once. This rearrangement joins TRBV5-1 to TRBJ1-1; tentatively, D is TRBD1 (6 bases). The CDR3 loop spans 14 amino acids. V lost 4 bases, J lost 11 bases, and 21 bases lay in between. CDR1 is SGHRS, CDR2 YFSETQ, per germline. CDR3 protein: CASSRTLEDSNAFF. In DNA, the CDR3 is TGCGCCAGCAGCCGGACCCTCGAGGACAGTAATGCTTTCTTT. Full variable domain (outside the CDR3, taken from reference TRBV5-1 and TRBJ1-1): KAGVTQTPRYLIKTRGQQVTLSCSPISGHRSVSWYQQTPGQGLQFLFEYFSETQRNKGNFPGRFSGRQFSNSRSEMNVSTLELGDSALYLCASSRTLEDSNAFFGQGTRLTVV.

The genes are TRBV3-1 (or the pseudogene TRBV3-2) and TRBJ1-2, with 8 bases that match TRBD1. The CDR3 sequence is 17 residues long. The V segment lost 0 bases and the J segment 4 bases; nucleotides outside the gene matches: 10. CDR1 and CDR2 (germline): LGHDT, YNNKEL (reference sequence). The CDR3 region has the DNA TGTGCCAGCAGCCAAGATGGCCCCTCCGGACAGGGCTATGGCTACACCTTC. This gives the protein CASSQDGPSGQGYGYTF.

This clone was observed once. The V and J genes are TRBV5-1 and TRBJ1-2, with D unresolved. Germline loops: CDR1 SGHRS, CDR2 YFSETQ. The CDR3 runs 15 residues. V lost 4 bases and J 4 bases, leaving 17 bases between the germline ends. Here the CDR3 DNA reads TGCGCCAGCAGCCGCGGAGTGGGGAGAGTCTATGGCTACACCTTC. It translates to CASSRGVGRVYGYTF.

The V call is TRBV30, the J call TRBJ1-3; D possibly corresponds to TRBD1 (6 bases). The CDR3 extends over 18 amino acids. Trimming removed 1 base from V and 4 bases from J, with 23 bases in between. CDR1 and CDR2 from the germline V gene are GTSNPN and SVGIG (reference sequence). Here the CDR3 reads CAWSGRGTSLLGGNTIYF. The CDR3 nucleotides read TGTGCCTGGAGTGGACGTGGGACATCTTTACTTGGAGGAAACACCATATATTTT.

The genes are TRBV29-1 and TRBJ1-5; 10 positions agree with TRBD1. Germline V lookup: CDR1 SQVTM, CDR2 ANQGSEA. J gave up 5 bases and V 6 bases, and 1 base lay outside the gene matches. The CDR3 has 12 amino acids. In DNA, the CDR3 is TGCAGCGTGGGGACAGGGGATCAGCCCCAGCATTTT. The encoded protein is CSVGTGDQPQHF.

In its sample, this clone was seen a few times. The chain has TRBV9 and TRBJ2-3, with 9 bases that match TRBD2. With 7 bases clipped from V and 0 bases from J, the junction kept 6 bases outside the gene matches. This CDR3 contains 15 residues. From germline, CDR1 is SGDLS and CDR2 YYNGEE. The CDR3 DNA sequence: TGTGCCAGCGGCTGGACTAGCGATAGCACAGATACGCAGTATTTT. Its translation: CASGWTSDSTDTQYF.

This clone was recorded a few times. The genes are TRBV29-1 and TRBJ2-3, with 10 nucleotides matching TRBD2. The V gene's germline CDR1 is SQVTM and CDR2 ANQGSEA. V trimming: 5 bases; J trimming: 5 bases; junction bases outside the gene matches: 7. This CDR3 is built from 14 residues. CDR3 nucleotide sequence: TGCAGCGTTAGCGGGGGGGCCGAGAAAGATACGCAGTATTTT. It is translated as CSVSGGAEKDTQYF.

Written as DNA, the CDR3 is TGTGCCAGCAGTAAGGGGGCTGTCGGATCTTACGAGCAGTACTTC. Translated, it gives CASSKGAVGSYEQYF. The chain uses TRBV6-5 and TRBJ2-7; 7 positions match TRBD1. CDR1 and CDR2 (germline): MNHEY, SVGAGI. V lost 5 bases and J lost 4; bases outside the gene matches: 11. CDR3 size: 15 residues.

The V and J genes are TRBV6-5 and TRBJ1-1; D perhaps matches TRBD1 (6 bases). Germline CDR1 is MNHEY and CDR2 is SVGAGI. This CDR3 comprises 13 residues. Trimming pared 6 bases from V and 4 bases from J, leaving 12 bases between. CDR3 DNA sequence: TGTGCCAGCAGGTACAGGGAGACCACTGAAGCTTTCTTT. This sequence encodes CASRYRETTEAFF.

The V gene is TRBV18, the J gene TRBJ1-3; D gene unclear. Germline-derived CDR1 and CDR2 are KGHSH and LQKENI. Trimming took off 6 bases at V and 0 bases at J, with 12 bases between the two ends. CDR3 length equals 15 residues. In nucleotides, the CDR3 is TGTGCCAGCTCCGATAGAGCCGCCTCTGGAAACACCATATATTTT. Its protein is CASSDRAASGNTIYF.

This clone was counted between two and nine times. The chain links TRBV7-9 to TRBJ2-1, with 9 bases that match TRBD2. J was trimmed by 8 bases and V by 2 bases; bases with no gene match: 4. Per the germline V gene, CDR1 is SEHNR and CDR2 is FQNEAQ (reference sequence). This CDR3 spans 14 amino acids. The chain's CDR3 is CASSLILAGYEQFF. CDR3 DNA sequence: TGTGCCAGCAGCTTAATCCTAGCGGGGTATGAGCAGTTCTTC.

This chain joins TRBV5-4 and TRBJ2-4; no definite D call. From germline, CDR1 is SGHNT and CDR2 YYREEE (reference sequence). Trimming removed 0 bases from V and 8 bases from J, with 6 bases in between. The CDR3 extends over 12 amino acids. Here the CDR3 DNA reads TGTGCCAGCAGCTTGGACCGGGACATTCAGTACTTC. It translates to CASSLDRDIQYF.

The rearrangement joins TRBV30 to TRBJ1-4; D is ambiguous. V was shortened by 3 bases and J by 0 bases, with 11 bases between the two germline ends. This CDR3 spans 15 amino acids. Germline values: CDR1 GTSNPN, CDR2 SVGIG (reference sequence). DNA for the CDR3: TGTGCCTGGAGCGTCCCGAGTGCAACTAATGAAAAACTGTTTTTT. Residues: CAWSVPSATNEKLFF.

This chain uses TRBV20-1 with TRBJ1-2; TRBD1 is a possible D gene (6 bases). The V gene lost 3 bases and the J gene lost 2 bases, with 16 bases spanning the gap. The length of the CDR3 is 15 residues. From germline, CDR1 is DFQATT and CDR2 SNEGSKA (reference sequence). CDR3 in amino acids: CSASGALGQNYGYTF. Here the CDR3 DNA reads TGCAGTGCTAGTGGGGCGTTGGGACAAAACTATGGCTACACCTTC.

The chain carries TRBV7-9 and TRBJ2-1; D not certain. The CDR3 contains 12 residues. V was pared by 5 bases and J by 7 bases, with 9 bases between. The germline CDR1 and CDR2 sequences are SEHNR and FQNEAQ (reference sequence). In DNA form, the CDR3 reads TGTGCCAGCAGCGTGACTCCTAATGAGCAGTTCTTC. Residues: CASSVTPNEQFF.

This clone turned up a few times. This chain joins TRBV18 and TRBJ1-6; D is uncertain. CDR3 length: 15 residues. The germline V and J ends were trimmed by 5 bases and 0 bases, with 8 bases remaining between them. Germline assignment: CDR1 KGHSH and CDR2 LQKENI. CDR3 nucleotides: TGTGCCAGCTCAAGACAAAACTCCTATAATTCACCCCTCCACTTT. Protein product: CASSRQNSYNSPLHF. Using reference TRBV18 and TRBJ1-6 for the parts outside the CDR3, the full variable domain is NAGVMQNPRHLVRRRGQEARLRCSPMKGHSHVYWYRQLPEEGLKFMVYLQKENIIDESGMPKERFSAEFPKEGPSILRIQQVVRGDSAAYFCASSRQNSYNSPLHFGNGTRLTVT.

V is TRBV12-3 or TRBV12-4 and J is TRBJ1-1; D is unresolved. The CDR3 totals 13 residues. V dropped 7 bases and J dropped 0 bases, with 9 bases sitting between them. DNA for the CDR3: TGTGCCAGCAAGAGACTGATGAACACTGAAGCTTTCTTT. Amino acids: CASKRLMNTEAFF.

The chain combines TRBV6-7 with TRBJ2-1, with TRBD1 identical over 9 bases. TRBV6-7 is an open reading frame, and its role is uncertain. CDR3 size: 17 residues. V lost 11 bases to trimming and J lost 2 bases; unmatched junction nucleotides: 16. The CDR3 loop reads CAWKRDRVEGAYNEQFF. Here the CDR3 DNA reads TGTGCCTGGAAACGGGACAGGGTGGAGGGGGCCTACAATGAGCAGTTCTTC.